The clone carrying this TCR beta chain is a singleton in its sample. The antigen is not known. Individuals selected for sequencing had exhibited CD8+CD57+ cell expansion on flow cytometry. The enrolled patients all had severe acquired aplastic anemia. These data come from a study of CD8+CD57+ T cells in acquired aplastic anemia. The overall study: The sorted CD4+ and CD8+ cells yielded an average about 3.5 ug of DNA.

Per germline, CDR1 LNHNV and CDR2 YYDKDF (reference sequence). The V gene lost 1 base and the J gene lost 7 bases, with 13 bases spanning the gap. This CDR3 comprises 14 residues. Template material for TCR beta VDJ and CDR3 profiling consisted of genomic DNA. In TCRdb, the reads were re-called with MiXCR into one record per CDR3 protein. The sample lists approximately 98,000 distinct CDR3 sequences, 55% to 70% seen once, with 55% to 65% in the top ten. General study points: No significant patient-versus-control difference appeared in CD8+ Simpson's diversity. Shared by patients and controls, approximately 29 CD8+ CDR3s were abundant in patients.

The sample consisted of sorted CD4+, CD8+, or CD8+CD57+ T cells (not recorded which) from PBMCs. The gene calls are TRBV15 and TRBJ1-1; possibly TRBD1 for D (5 bases). The receptor's source is a human donor with aplastic anemia. CDR3 nucleotides: TGTGCCACCAGCAGAGCCCTAACAGGAGGTGAAGCTTTCTTT. Its translation is CATSRALTGGEAFF.